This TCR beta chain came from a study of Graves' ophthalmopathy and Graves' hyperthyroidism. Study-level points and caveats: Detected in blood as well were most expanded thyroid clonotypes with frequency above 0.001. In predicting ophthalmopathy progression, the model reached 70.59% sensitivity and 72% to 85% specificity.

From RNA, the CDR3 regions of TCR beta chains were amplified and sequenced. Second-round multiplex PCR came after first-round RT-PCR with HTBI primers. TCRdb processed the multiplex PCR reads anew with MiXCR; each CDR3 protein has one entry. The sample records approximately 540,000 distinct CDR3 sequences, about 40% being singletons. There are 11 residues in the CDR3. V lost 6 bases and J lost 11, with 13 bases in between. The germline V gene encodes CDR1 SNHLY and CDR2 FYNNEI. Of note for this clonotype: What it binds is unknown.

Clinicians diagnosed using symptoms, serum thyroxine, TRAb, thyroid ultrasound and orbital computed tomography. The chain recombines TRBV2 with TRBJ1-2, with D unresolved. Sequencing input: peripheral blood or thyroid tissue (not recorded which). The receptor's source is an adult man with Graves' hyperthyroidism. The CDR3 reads CASRIAGGYTF. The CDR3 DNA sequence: TGTGCCAGCAGGATAGCGGGAGGATACACCTTC.